Shown below are 32 T cell receptor beta chains from a single sample sequenced in a study of human T cells and chemical hapten exposure (TCRdb year 2021). The sample's time point label, decoded: patch test 3, about 24 weeks after DPC sensitization. The treatment or condition label corresponds to: therapeutic diphenylcyclopropenone sensitization with weekly scalp DPC. Library preparation was by RACE. The instrument given in TCRdb is NextSeq 500. The public sequencing data were trimmed at Q25 with fastp and processed into clonotypes with MiXCR by TCRdb, which kept only in-frame beta chains. Each entry is one CDR3 protein sequence, shown with its most common DNA and genes. Here the sample has 100,000 or so distinct CDR3 sequences; approximately 36% occur a single time. About 2.9% of the sample belongs to the ten largest clones. The starting material was whole blood, obtained in connection with sensitization to the hapten diphenylcyclopropenone (DPC). Receptors were obtained from a man aged 35 to 55 with alopecia areata. Some clones in this sample may be carry-over from other donors' samples.

The J gene is TRBJ2-7, the V gene TRBV20-1; the match to TRBD2 covers 8 bases. The V gene's germline CDR1 is DFQATT and CDR2 SNEGSKA (reference sequence). The CDR3 extends over 13 amino acids. The CDR3 region is CSVAVSGIYEQYF. DNA of the CDR3: TGCAGCGTGGCGGTTAGCGGGATCTACGAGCAGTACTTC.

Only a few counts were recorded for this clonotype. V gene TRBV10-2 combines with J gene TRBJ1-1, with D perhaps TRBD1 (5 bases). Trimming took 2 bases from V and 4 from J, leaving 5 bases between them. The CDR3 has 12 amino acids. Germline CDR1 and CDR2: WSHSY and SAAADI. The chain's CDR3 is CASSEGATEAFF. CDR3 DNA: TGCGCCAGCAGTGAGGGGGCCACTGAAGCTTTCTTT.

The rearrangement links TRBV6-5 to TRBJ2-3; 9 nucleotides match TRBD2. CDR3 length equals 17 residues. Germline V gene sequence: CDR1 MNHEY, CDR2 SVGAGI. J lost 0 bases, V lost 4 bases, and 8 bases had no gene match. The CDR3 region is CASSFEQLAGSTDTQYF. CDR3 coding DNA: TGTGCCAGCAGTTTTGAGCAGCTAGCGGGAAGCACAGATACGCAGTATTTT.

This clonotype has only a few counts. J is TRBJ1-5 and V is TRBV11-2; D gene ambiguous. The V and J ends lost 1 base and 2 bases respectively, with 6 bases between them. The CDR3 is 14 amino acids. Germline loops: CDR1 SGHAT, CDR2 FQNNGV. The CDR3 reads CASSLVGRNQPQHF. In DNA form, the CDR3 reads TGTGCCAGCAGCTTAGTCGGGCGCAATCAGCCCCAGCATTTT.

The rearrangement links TRBV10-3 to TRBJ2-7; 9 nucleotides agree with TRBD1. The V segment lost 5 bases and the J segment 5 bases; nucleotides outside the gene matches: 13. This CDR3 is 16 amino acids long. Germline CDR1 is ENHRY and CDR2 is SYGVKD. CDR3 sequence: CAISRSGQGHSDEQYV. CDR3 in DNA: TGTGCCATCAGTCGGTCGGGACAGGGTCATTCGGACGAGCAGTACGTC.

The chain employs TRBV9 and TRBJ2-3; 8 bases are shared with TRBD1. Trimming cost V 0 bases and J 7 bases; bases outside gene matches: 7. The CDR3 loop spans 15 amino acids. Germline V CDR1 and CDR2: SGDLS, YYNGEE. The CDR3 sequence is CASSVAAGGLNTQYF. CDR3 coding DNA: TGTGCCAGCAGCGTAGCAGCAGGGGGCTTGAATACGCAGTATTTT.

J is TRBJ1-6 and V is TRBV6-1; weak D call: TRBD1 (5 bases). Trimming pared 2 bases from V and 9 bases from J, leaving 17 bases between. This CDR3 is 16 amino acids long. Germline V gene data show CDR1 as MNHNS and CDR2 as SASEGT. In nucleotides, the CDR3 is TGTGCCAGCAGTGAACTCGGGACCGCCCGAGGTTCACCCCTCCACTTT. Translated, it gives CASSELGTARGSPLHF.

This clonotype was picked up a small number of times. The rearrangement uses TRBV12-3 or TRBV12-4 and TRBJ1-1; D not resolved. The ends were cut back, 8 bases at V and 4 bases at J, with 14 bases in the middle. CDR3 length: 13 residues. DNA of the CDR3: TGTGCCAGCGGAACCTCTCTGGGCACTGAAGCTTTCTTT. Translation gives CASGTSLGTEAFF.

This clonotype was detected only a few times. The chain combines TRBV29-1 with TRBJ2-3, with 10 positions matching TRBD2. V lost 4 bases, J lost 1 base, and 5 bases stayed unmatched. Germline V gene sequence: CDR1 SQVTM, CDR2 ANQGSEA. The CDR3 spans 15 residues. CDR3 in amino acids: CSVGPGTSGTDTQYF. The CDR3 coding sequence is TGCAGCGTTGGCCCCGGGACTAGCGGCACAGATACGCAGTATTTT.

The chain joins TRBV7-2 to TRBJ2-3; TRBD2 aligns across 8 bases. Trimming cost V 8 bases and J 4 bases; bases outside gene matches: 11. In germline, CDR1 is SGHTA, CDR2 FQGNSA. CDR3 length: 15 amino acids. The DNA for the CDR3 is TGTGCCAGCCGGGGGGGGGCGGGGCGTCCAGATACGCAGTATTTT. Amino acids: CASRGGAGRPDTQYF.

V and J are TRBV20-1 and TRBJ2-1; 8 bases are a match to TRBD2. Losses at the gene ends were 3 bases for V and 5 bases for J; bases not matched to a gene: 12. Germline V gene sequence: CDR1 DFQATT, CDR2 SNEGSKA (reference sequence). This CDR3 has 16 residues. Here the CDR3 reads CSARGFREGLNNEQFF. CDR3 nucleotide sequence: TGCAGTGCTAGGGGTTTCCGGGAGGGCCTCAACAATGAGCAGTTCTTC.

This sequence joins TRBV20-1 and TRBJ2-1, with 10 bases fitting TRBD2. The junction had 14 bases not matched to a gene; V was cut back by 0 bases and J by 0 bases. Germline V gene sequence: CDR1 DFQATT, CDR2 SNEGSKA (reference sequence). The CDR3 length is 20 residues. The CDR3 coding sequence is TGCAGTGCTAGAGATTCCCTAGCGGGAGCCCCCGCCGGCTCCTACAATGAGCAGTTCTTC. Translation: CSARDSLAGAPAGSYNEQFF.

The chain uses TRBV13 and TRBJ2-3, with 7 bases matching TRBD2. The CDR3 has 17 residues. V trimming: 0 bases; J trimming: 3 bases; junction bases outside the gene matches: 9. Germline CDR1 PRHDT, CDR2 FYEKMQ (reference sequence). The CDR3 nucleotides are TGTGCCAGCAGCTTAGGCATTGGCGGGAGTAGGACAGATACGCAGTATTTT. It encodes CASSLGIGGSRTDTQYF.

This clonotype was picked up a small number of times. This chain links TRBV5-1 with TRBJ2-1; 7 nucleotides match TRBD2. J was trimmed by 10 bases and V by 3 bases; bases with no gene match: 13. The CDR3 is made up of 15 amino acids. Germline V gives CDR1 SGHRS, CDR2 YFSETQ. The CDR3 here is CASSSTGTTLQEQFF. The DNA for the CDR3 is TGCGCCAGCAGCTCTACCGGGACTACGCTTCAGGAGCAGTTCTTC. The full variable domain, rest sourced from reference TRBV5-1 and TRBJ2-1, is KAGVTQTPRYLIKTRGQQVTLSCSPISGHRSVSWYQQTPGQGLQFLFEYFSETQRNKGNFPGRFSGRQFSNSRSEMNVSTLELGDSALYLCASSSTGTTLQEQFFGPGTRLTVL.

This clonotype was recorded a few times. This chain joins TRBV12-3 or TRBV12-4 and TRBJ2-3; 11 bases align to TRBD2. J lost 3 bases, V lost 10 bases, and 15 bases had no gene match. There are 17 residues in the CDR3. The CDR3 DNA reads TGTGCCACCAAGGTTGGGCGACTAGCGGGAACTACAGATACGCAGTATTTT. Residues: CATKVGRLAGTTDTQYF.

This sequence joins TRBV7-9 and TRBJ2-3; possibly TRBD1 or TRBD2 for D (5 bases each). Trimming stripped 5 bases from V and 6 bases from J, with 15 bases between. The germline gives CDR1 SEHNR, CDR2 FQNEAQ (reference sequence). This CDR3 spans 14 amino acids. The CDR3 loop is CASSPGRSPDTQYF. The CDR3, as DNA: TGTGCCAGCAGCCCGGGACGCTCGCCGGATACGCAGTATTTT.

The chain couples TRBV5-1 to TRBJ2-1; either TRBD1 or TRBD2 may supply D (5 bases each). Looked up from germline, CDR1 is SGHRS and CDR2 is YFSETQ. V was shortened by 0 bases and J by 10 bases, with 11 bases between the two germline ends. The CDR3 totals 13 residues. The CDR3 here is CASSLDNRDEQFF. The CDR3 nucleotides are TGCGCCAGCAGCTTGGATAACCGGGACGAGCAGTTCTTC.

The table lists this clonotype with a few counts. The chain combines TRBV6-5 with TRBJ1-2, with D perhaps TRBD1 (6 bases). CDR1 is MNHEY and CDR2 is SVGAGI in the germline V gene. V was cut by 6 bases and J by 2 bases, with 13 bases left in between. The CDR3 covers 14 residues. The DNA of the CDR3 is TGTGCCAGCAGCCCGGACAGAACGAACTATGGCTACACCTTC. Amino acid sequence: CASSPDRTNYGYTF.

The V call is TRBV18, the J call TRBJ2-5; tentative D call: TRBD1 (5 bases). This CDR3 is 14 amino acids long. Germline CDR1 reads KGHSH; CDR2 reads LQKENI. The germline V and J ends were trimmed by 6 bases and 6 bases, with 17 bases remaining between them. CDR3 DNA sequence: TGTGCCAGCTCCCAGGGTCCGGGTATGAAGACCCAGTACTTC. Translating it yields CASSQGPGMKTQYF.

Only a few counts were recorded for this clonotype. V gene TRBV6-2 or TRBV6-3 combines with J gene TRBJ2-7; no clear D. Trimming removed 6 bases at V and 9 bases at J, with 21 bases between. The germline gives CDR1 MNHEY, CDR2 SVGEGT. This CDR3 comprises 14 residues. The CDR3 sequence: CASRPESKFVGQYV. The CDR3 region has the DNA TGTGCCAGCAGGCCAGAGTCCAAGTTCGTGGGGCAGTACGTC.

Only a few counts were recorded for this clonotype. The chain employs TRBV10-3 and TRBJ2-5, with D perhaps assigned TRBD1 or TRBD2 (6 bases each). V was cut by 6 bases and J by 0 bases, with 20 bases left in between. The CDR3 sequence is 17 residues long. CDR1 and CDR2 (germline): ENHRY, SYGVKD. The CDR3 DNA is TGTGCCATCAGGGAAGGGTCGGGGGCCGGATACCAAGAGACCCAGTACTTC. This translates into CAIREGSGAGYQETQYF.

This chain joins TRBV7-2 and TRBJ2-7, with TRBD1 as a possible D gene (6 bases). The CDR3 length is 14 residues. Germline assignment: CDR1 SGHTA and CDR2 FQGNSA. Trimming took 5 bases from V and 6 from J, leaving 17 bases between them. CDR3 protein: CASSKSGTYGEQYV. DNA of the CDR3: TGTGCCAGCAGCAAGTCCGGGACATATGGCGAGCAGTACGTC.

This clonotype has just a few counts. The chain is built from TRBV5-6 and TRBJ2-1, with a weak D call TRBD2 (6 bases). Looked up from germline, CDR1 is SGHDT and CDR2 is YYEEEE. This CDR3 has 15 amino acids. V was clipped by 3 bases and J by 6 bases, with 16 bases between them. In DNA form, the CDR3 reads TGTGCCAGCAGCTCACGAGGGGACTGGGGCAATGAGCAGTTCTTC. This encodes CASSSRGDWGNEQFF.

There are a few counts of this clonotype. The rearrangement uses TRBV30 and TRBJ2-7, with 9 nucleotides matching TRBD2. The length of the CDR3 is 12 residues. Trimming took 2 bases from V and 4 from J; bases not matched to a gene: 0. CDR1 and CDR2 from the germline V gene are GTSNPN and SVGIG (reference sequence). DNA of the CDR3: TGTGCCTGGAGTACTAGCGGGTACGAGCAGTACTTC. Its protein product is CAWSTSGYEQYF.

This chain uses TRBV28 with TRBJ2-5; a possible D gene is TRBD2 (6 bases). From germline, CDR1 is MDHEN and CDR2 SYDVKM. The CDR3 has 14 amino acids. V lost 5 bases and J 6 bases, leaving 16 bases between the germline ends. The CDR3 loop is CASSQTSSTKTQYF. For the CDR3, the DNA is TGTGCCAGCAGTCAGACTAGTTCTACAAAGACCCAGTACTTC. The complete variable domain, with remaining parts taken from reference TRBV28 and TRBJ2-5, reads DVKVTQSSRYLVKRTGEKVFLECVQDMDHENMFWYRQDPGLGLRLIYFSYDVKMKEKGDIPEGYSVSREKKERFSLILESASTNQTSMYLCASSQTSSTKTQYFGPGTRLLVL.

The genes are TRBV6-1 and TRBJ2-1; D is possibly TRBD2 (6 bases). Trimming took off 3 bases at V and 6 bases at J, with 12 bases between the two ends. The CDR3 covers 14 residues. CDR1 and CDR2 from the germline V gene are MNHNS and SASEGT. The DNA of the CDR3 is TGTGCCAGCAGTGAGCGGGATGGGTTCAATGAGCAGTTCTTC. Translation gives CASSERDGFNEQFF.

This clonotype was observed many times. The V gene is TRBV7-2, the J gene TRBJ1-6, with a possible D match to TRBD1 (6 bases). The CDR3 length is 16 residues. Trimming shortened V by 1 base and J by 8 bases, and 15 bases separated the two germline ends. CDR1 and CDR2 from the germline V gene are SGHTA and FQGNSA. The CDR3 reads CASSLGRQGRYSPLHF. The CDR3 nucleotides are TGTGCCAGCAGCTTAGGTCGGCAGGGGAGATATTCACCCCTCCACTTT. Using reference TRBV7-2 and TRBJ1-6 for the parts outside the CDR3, the full variable domain is GAGVSQSPSNKVTEKGKDVELRCDPISGHTALYWYRQSLGQGLEFLIYFQGNSAPDKSGLPSDRFSAERTGGSVSTLTIQRTQQEDSAVYLCASSLGRQGRYSPLHFGNGTRLTVT.

This clonotype was seen more than once but under ten times. CDR3 sequence: CASSYSGIGDTQYF. DNA for the CDR3: TGTGCCAGCAGTTACTCGGGGATAGGAGATACGCAGTATTTT. The gene calls are TRBV6-5 and TRBJ2-3; D call uncertain. The CDR3 is 14 amino acids. Germline loops: CDR1 MNHEY, CDR2 SVGAGI. V was trimmed by 0 bases and J by 5 bases, leaving 9 bases between them.

The V gene is TRBV28, the J gene TRBJ1-5; the match to TRBD1 covers 7 bases. J gave up 2 bases and V 2 bases, and 9 bases lay outside the gene matches. Germline CDR1 is MDHEN and CDR2 is SYDVKM. The CDR3 has 17 residues. This chain's CDR3 is CASSLRQGLSGNQPQHF. In DNA form, the CDR3 reads TGTGCCAGCAGTTTACGACAGGGCCTTTCGGGCAATCAGCCCCAGCATTTT.

This rearrangement joins TRBV6-1 to TRBJ1-5; D is unclear. V dropped 1 base and J dropped 5 bases, with 21 bases sitting between them. CDR1 MNHNS and CDR2 SASEGT come from the germline V gene. The CDR3 loop spans 18 amino acids. The CDR3 DNA reads as TGTGCCAGCAGTGAAGATTTTAGGAGGGTCGCTAATTATCAGCCCCAGCATTTT. It encodes CASSEDFRRVANYQPQHF.

The V gene is TRBV6-6, the J gene TRBJ1-2, with 12 bases that match TRBD1. V was pared by 6 bases and J by 3 bases, with 14 bases of the junction left unmatched. The CDR3 has 18 amino acids. Germline V gene data show CDR1 as MNHNY and CDR2 as SVGAGI (reference sequence). This CDR3 is CASSSPGTGGTDYYGYTF. The CDR3 nucleotides read TGTGCCAGCAGCTCTCCCGGGACAGGGGGCACGGATTACTATGGCTACACCTTC.

This clonotype was seen a few times. This chain joins TRBV18 and TRBJ2-7; D may correspond to TRBD1 or TRBD2 (5 bases each). The ends were cut back, 5 bases at V and 7 bases at J, with 18 bases in the middle. Germline values: CDR1 KGHSH, CDR2 LQKENI. This CDR3 has 14 amino acids. CDR3 coding DNA: TGTGCCAGCTCATTCGGACCGGGACCGAGAGAGCAGTACGTC. Its protein product is CASSFGPGPREQYV.